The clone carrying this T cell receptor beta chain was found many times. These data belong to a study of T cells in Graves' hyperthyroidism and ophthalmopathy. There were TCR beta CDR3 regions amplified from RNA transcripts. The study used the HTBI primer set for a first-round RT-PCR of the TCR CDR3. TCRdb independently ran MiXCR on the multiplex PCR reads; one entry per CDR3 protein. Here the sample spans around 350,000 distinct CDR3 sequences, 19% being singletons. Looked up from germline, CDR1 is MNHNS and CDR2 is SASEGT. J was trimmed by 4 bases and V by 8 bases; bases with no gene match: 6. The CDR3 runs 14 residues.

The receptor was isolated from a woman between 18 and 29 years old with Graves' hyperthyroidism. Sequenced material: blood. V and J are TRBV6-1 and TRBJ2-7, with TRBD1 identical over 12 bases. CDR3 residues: CASRGQGAGYEQYF. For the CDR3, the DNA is TGTGCCAGCCGGGGACAGGGGGCGGGATACGAGCAGTACTTC.